Listed here are 29 T cell receptor beta chains from one sample, sequenced in a study of blood T cells in healthy people across ages. A second about 7 to 11 cycle PCR used barcoded and J-beta primers. From the 5' RACE reads, TCRdb called clonotypes with MiXCR, one entry per CDR3 protein. The table records 700,000 or so distinct CDR3 sequences, around 43% of them present only once. Specimen: blood. Receptor source: an elderly man in good health.

The rearrangement joins TRBV6-2 or TRBV6-3 to TRBJ2-7; D perhaps matches TRBD1 (5 bases). The length of the CDR3 is 14 residues. V was shortened by 6 bases and J by 1 base, with 13 bases between the two germline ends. Germline assignment: CDR1 MNHEY and CDR2 SVGEGT. Written as DNA, the CDR3 is TGTGCCAGCAGACCCACGACAGAATCCTACGAGCAGTACTTC. Amino acids: CASRPTTESYEQYF.

This clonotype was recorded a few times. The chain employs TRBV12-3 or TRBV12-4 and TRBJ2-5; D call uncertain. The CDR3 has 15 amino acids. V lost 1 base to trimming and J lost 4 bases, with 13 bases between them. As DNA, the CDR3 is TGTGCCAGCAGTTTAGGGGTAGACCCAATAGAGACCCAGTACTTC. Translation gives CASSLGVDPIETQYF.

This clonotype was seen once. CDR3 sequence: CASSLQRNAADTQYF. CDR3 DNA sequence: TGCGCCAGCAGCCTTCAGCGGAACGCTGCAGATACGCAGTATTTT. The chain combines TRBV4-3 with TRBJ2-3, with a weak D call TRBD2 (5 bases). The germline V gene has CDR1 LGHNA and CDR2 YSLEER. Trimming shortened V by 4 bases and J by 4 bases, and 15 bases separated the two germline ends. The CDR3 has 15 amino acids.

The rearrangement uses TRBV7-2 and TRBJ1-2; TRBD1 matches at 8 bases. Germline V gives CDR1 SGHTA, CDR2 FQGNSA. This CDR3 contains 14 residues. Germline trimming cut 7 bases from V and 0 bases from J; bases unmatched to any gene: 4. Here the CDR3 DNA reads TGTGCCAGCACGAGGGACAGGACTAACTATGGCTACACCTTC. Translation gives CASTRDRTNYGYTF. The whole variable domain, remainder taken from reference TRBV7-2 and TRBJ1-2, is GAGVSQSPSNKVTEKGKDVELRCDPISGHTALYWYRQSLGQGLEFLIYFQGNSAPDKSGLPSDRFSAERTGGSVSTLTIQRTQQEDSAVYLCASTRDRTNYGYTFGSGTRLTVV.

This clonotype has a handful of counts. The chain links TRBV20-1 to TRBJ1-4; D is perhaps TRBD1 (6 bases). Germline lookup yields CDR1 DFQATT and CDR2 SNEGSKA (reference sequence). V shed 1 base and J shed 0 bases, with 15 bases lying between them. This CDR3 spans 17 amino acids. Here the CDR3 DNA reads TGCAGTGCTAGAGCCCAGCTTGGGACACCAACTAATGAAAAACTGTTTTTT. Protein sequence: CSARAQLGTPTNEKLFF.

A few counts support this clonotype. This rearrangement joins TRBV6-2 or TRBV6-3 to TRBJ2-1; D might be TRBD2 (6 bases). The CDR3 consists of 13 residues. CDR1 is MNHEY and CDR2 is SVGEGT in the germline V gene. Trimming took off 6 bases at V and 8 bases at J, with 14 bases between the two ends. The CDR3 DNA follows: TGTGCCAGCAGATCGGGATGGGAGGATGAGCAGTTCTTC. Its translation: CASRSGWEDEQFF.

This CDR3 reads CASSLVGDANYGYTF. The CDR3 region has the DNA TGTGCCAGCAGTTTGGTTGGGGATGCCAACTATGGCTACACCTTC. The rearrangement uses TRBV27 and TRBJ1-2; no definite D call. The CDR3 totals 15 residues. V lost 3 bases and J lost 2, with 13 bases in between. Germline V gives CDR1 MNHEY, CDR2 SMNVEV (reference sequence).

V and J are TRBV28 and TRBJ2-1; D unclear. Trimming took off 8 bases at V and 5 bases at J, with 13 bases between the two ends. This CDR3 has 13 residues. Germline V gives CDR1 MDHEN, CDR2 SYDVKM. The CDR3 loop is CASEGFLHNEQFF. The CDR3 DNA follows: TGTGCCAGCGAAGGGTTTTTGCACAATGAGCAGTTCTTC.

This clonotype has a single count. V and J are TRBV20-1 and TRBJ2-3; D is unresolved. This CDR3 spans 13 amino acids. Germline V gene data show CDR1 as DFQATT and CDR2 as SNEGSKA (reference sequence). Trimming took off 3 bases at V and 2 bases at J, with 9 bases between the two ends. CDR3 residues: CSARTSLTDTQYF. The CDR3 DNA reads TGCAGTGCTAGGACTTCTCTCACAGATACGCAGTATTTT.

This sequence joins TRBV30 and TRBJ1-1, with D uncertain. The V end lost 0 bases, the J end lost 1 base, and 3 bases lay between the germline ends. Germline values: CDR1 GTSNPN, CDR2 SVGIG (reference sequence). The CDR3 is 12 amino acids. CDR3 in DNA: TGTGCCTGGAGTGTAGGGAACACTGAAGCTTTCTTT. It specifies CAWSVGNTEAFF.

V gene TRBV9 combines with J gene TRBJ2-7; D is possibly TRBD1 (6 bases). Matching the DNA end better, TRBJ2-5 makes the J call doubtful. Germline-derived CDR1 and CDR2 are SGDLS and YYNGEE. The CDR3 length is 15 residues. In nucleotides, the CDR3 is TGTGCCAGCGCTGAGGGCAGGGGCCATTACGAGACCCAGTACTTC. Protein product: CASAEGRGHYETQYF.

V gene TRBV5-1 combines with J gene TRBJ2-7; D possibly matches TRBD1 or TRBD2 (5 bases each). The germline V gene has CDR1 SGHRS and CDR2 YFSETQ. V dropped 2 bases and J dropped 7 bases, with 13 bases sitting between them. The CDR3 is 13 residues long. This CDR3 is CASSFEGNNEQYF. As DNA, the CDR3 is TGCGCCAGCAGCTTTGAGGGGAACAATGAGCAGTACTTC.

The rearrangement uses TRBV5-1 and TRBJ2-7; 7 positions match TRBD2. The CDR3 is made up of 14 amino acids. Germline-derived CDR1 and CDR2 are SGHRS and YFSETQ. The V segment lost 2 bases and the J segment 2 bases; nucleotides outside the gene matches: 4. The CDR3 coding sequence is TGCGCCAGCAGCTTCGGGACTAATCCCTACGAGCAGTACTTC. The encoded protein is CASSFGTNPYEQYF.

This clonotype showed up just once. The J gene is TRBJ2-7, the V gene TRBV5-1; no firm D call. Germline values: CDR1 SGHRS, CDR2 YFSETQ. The length of the CDR3 is 14 residues. The ends were cut back, 2 bases at V and 1 base at J, with 10 bases in the middle. CDR3 nucleotides: TGCGCCAGCAGCTTCGATAAAGGATCCTACGAGCAGTACTTC. This codes for CASSFDKGSYEQYF.

The gene calls are TRBV6-5 and TRBJ2-7; possibly TRBD1 or TRBD2 for D (5 bases each). Trimming shortened V by 5 bases and J by 4 bases, and 9 bases separated the two germline ends. From germline, CDR1 is MNHEY and CDR2 SVGAGI. The CDR3 is 12 residues long. The CDR3 loop reads CASSNEGYEQYF. DNA for the CDR3: TGTGCCAGCAGTAACGAGGGGTACGAGCAGTACTTC.

This clonotype was counted many times. This chain joins TRBV19 and TRBJ1-2; unclear D gene. Germline CDR1 is LNHDA and CDR2 is SQIVND (reference sequence). There are 14 residues in the CDR3. Deletions cut 5 bases from V and 7 bases from J, with 17 bases between. The CDR3 loop reads CASSPQTTSRGYTF. As DNA, the CDR3 is TGTGCCAGTAGTCCCCAGACAACTAGCCGTGGCTACACCTTC. The whole variable domain, filled in from reference TRBV19 and TRBJ1-2, reads DGGITQSPKYLFRKEGQNVTLSCEQNLNHDAMYWYRQDPGQGLRLIYYSQIVNDFQKGDIAEGYSVSREKKESFPLTVTSAQKNPTAFYLCASSPQTTSRGYTFGSGTRLTVV.

The genes are TRBV12-3 or TRBV12-4 and TRBJ1-4; perhaps TRBD1 as D (5 bases). This CDR3 region has 14 residues. V lost 7 bases and J lost 4, with 13 bases in between. CDR3 amino acids: CASTPGGYNEKLFF. CDR3 coding DNA: TGTGCCAGCACGCCGGGGGGATATAATGAAAAACTGTTTTTT.

The chain couples TRBV20-1 to TRBJ2-3, with D possibly matching TRBD1 (5 bases). There are 16 residues in the CDR3. V lost 5 bases to trimming and J lost 4 bases, with 22 bases between them. The germline V gene has CDR1 DFQATT and CDR2 SNEGSKA (reference sequence). The CDR3 here is CSAQTPRVGRPDTQYF. Here the CDR3 DNA reads TGCAGTGCTCAGACTCCCAGGGTAGGCCGGCCAGATACGCAGTATTTT.

V is TRBV7-2 and J is TRBJ2-5; D call uncertain. V lost 5 bases to trimming and J lost 7 bases, with 5 bases between them. CDR1 is SGHTA, CDR2 FQGNSA, per germline. CDR3 length: 10 amino acids. CDR3 coding DNA: TGTGCCAGCAGCCCGTGGACCCAGTACTTC. Its translation: CASSPWTQYF.

The chain is built from TRBV7-3 and TRBJ2-3; 9 positions agree with TRBD1. CDR3 length: 17 amino acids. Trimming cost V 0 bases and J 6 bases; bases outside gene matches: 10. Germline V CDR1 and CDR2: SGHTA, FQGTGA. CDR3 sequence (DNA): TGTGCCAGCAGCTTAACGGCACTGGACAGGGGTGGCGATACGCAGTATTTT. This codes for CASSLTALDRGGDTQYF. Together with reference TRBV7-3 and TRBJ2-3, the CDR3 gives the full variable domain: GAGVSQTPSNKVTEKGKYVELRCDPISGHTALYWYRQSLGQGPEFLIYFQGTGAADDSGLPNDRFFAVRPEGSVSTLKIQRTERGDSAVYLCASSLTALDRGGDTQYFGPGTRLTVL.

The chain combines TRBV20-1 with TRBJ2-7; 11 nucleotides match TRBD1. Germline values: CDR1 DFQATT, CDR2 SNEGSKA (reference sequence). V was pared by 6 bases and J by 12 bases, with 19 bases of the junction left unmatched. This CDR3 region has 15 residues. DNA for the CDR3: TGCAGTGCACGGGACAGGGGGAGTAGGATAGAGACCCGGTACTTC. Translating gives CSARDRGSRIETRYF.

The rearrangement uses TRBV7-9 and TRBJ1-4; 9 bases align to TRBD1. This CDR3 spans 18 amino acids. Looked up from germline, CDR1 is SEHNR and CDR2 is FQNEAQ (reference sequence). V was clipped by 5 bases and J by 8 bases; unmatched bases: 18. CDR3 nucleotides: TGTGCCAGCAGCCCCTGGGGGGACAGGGAGAGGATGGTGGAAAAACTGTTTTTT. It yields the protein CASSPWGDRERMVEKLFF. Full variable domain (remainder filled in from reference TRBV7-9 and TRBJ1-4): DTGVSQNPRHKITKRGQNVTFRCDPISEHNRLYWYRQTLGQGPEFLTYFQNEAQLEKSRLLSDRFSAERPKGSFSTLEIQRTEQGDSAMYLCASSPWGDRERMVEKLFFGSGTQLSVL.

In its sample, this clonotype was seen a few times. The chain joins TRBV5-1 to TRBJ2-3, with 9 bases lining up with TRBD1. Germline V gives CDR1 SGHRS, CDR2 YFSETQ. V was clipped by 3 bases and J by 3 bases; unmatched bases: 2. The CDR3 runs 14 residues. The CDR3 DNA is TGCGCCAGCAGCTGGGGACAGGGAACAGATACGCAGTATTTT. Protein sequence: CASSWGQGTDTQYF.

Concerning this clonotype itself: Just one base apart from a much larger clone, this may be a read error. V gene TRBV3-1 combines with J gene TRBJ2-5; 7 nucleotides line up with TRBD2. The CDR3 extends over 14 amino acids. V dropped 1 base and J dropped 11; count of bases not matched to a gene: 10. Per germline, CDR1 LGHDT and CDR2 YNNKEL (reference sequence). The CDR3 coding sequence is TGTGCCAGCAGCCAAGTCCTCCTTGGGGGGGAGCAGTACTTC. This translates into CASSQVLLGGEQYF.

This clonotype was counted between two and nine times. The chain recombines TRBV4-2 with TRBJ2-3; 8 bases are shared with TRBD2. J lost 2 bases, V lost 4 bases, and 8 bases had no gene match. In germline, CDR1 is LGHNA, CDR2 YNFKEQ. This CDR3 spans 16 amino acids. The CDR3 coding sequence is TGTGCCAGCAGCCCGGCCGGGGGGGCTGACACAGATACGCAGTATTTT. Protein sequence: CASSPAGGADTDTQYF.

This clonotype came up many times. This may arise from a read error, as a much more abundant clone is one base away. The V gene is TRBV4-3, the J gene TRBJ2-5, with D tentatively TRBD1 (5 bases). Germline V gene lookup returns CDR1 LGHNA and CDR2 YSLEER. The CDR3 extends over 15 amino acids. Trimming shortened V by 0 bases and J by 3 bases, and 11 bases separated the two germline ends. CDR3 coding DNA: TGCGCCAGCAGCCAAGATCGGGCAGGGAAAGAGACCCAGTACTTC. It translates to CASSQDRAGKETQYF.

The CDR3 here is CASSQLLYEQYF. The CDR3 DNA is TGTGCCAGCAGCCAGCTTCTCTACGAGCAGTACTTC. The genes are TRBV3-1 and TRBJ2-7; D gene uncertain. CDR1 is LGHDT and CDR2 is YNNKEL in the germline V gene (reference sequence). The CDR3 runs to 12 residues. Trimming pared 3 bases from V and 3 bases from J, leaving 6 bases between.

The J gene is TRBJ2-2, the V gene TRBV20-1, with 8 bases aligning to TRBD2. In germline, CDR1 is DFQATT, CDR2 SNEGSKA (reference sequence). The CDR3 has 14 residues. As DNA, the CDR3 is TGCAGCGCCCTCTGGCGGGGGGAAATCGGGGAGCTGTTTTTT. Translated, it gives CSALWRGEIGELFF.

This clonotype has only a few counts. The genes are TRBV11-2 and TRBJ1-6; D unclear. V shed 0 bases and J shed 6 bases, with 9 bases lying between them. CDR1 and CDR2 from the germline V gene are SGHAT and FQNNGV. The CDR3 sequence is 15 residues long. CDR3 loop: CASSLEMARNSPLHF. In DNA form, the CDR3 reads TGTGCCAGCAGCTTAGAAATGGCCCGTAATTCACCCCTCCACTTT.